The rows below give T cell receptor beta chains drawn from one sample of a study of tumor and adjacent non-tumor tissue in lung cancer. TCRdb processed the multiplex PCR reads anew with MiXCR; each CDR3 protein has one entry. This table holds fewer than 90,000 distinct CDR3 sequences, around 76% found once. Sequencing was performed on distant non-tumor lung tissue. The source is a woman between 45 and 65 years old with non-small cell lung cancer. The conserved cysteine and the conserved F or W are not part of the CDR3 here.

v_call,cdr3_aa
TRBV12-3/TRBV12-4,ASNLTMAGAYTDTQY
TRBV10-3,AISVEDGYQPLH
TRBV11-2,TSSLGVLTSRDTQY
TRBV24-1,ATSDSGGTETQY
TRBV4-1,ASGQGLAGAIGELF
TRBV28,VSNPDMDPTQPQH
TRBV11-2,ASSPSGTDYEQY
TRBV6-2/TRBV6-3,ASKPGLAFNEQF
TRBV6-1,AGTHDTQY
TRBV11-2,ASGLWGQLGTDTQY
TRBV7-9,ASSPSHRTESTDTQY
TRBV6-8,ASKTSTF
TRBV5-6,AGSFRETQY
TRBV7-8,TSRPGLGGCRVVEQF
TRBV6-6,ASIGIRVHEQY
TRBV7-2,ASSLRSTGALETQY
TRBV5-6,ASSLRWYVQY
TRBV11-2,VNSFGSADNEQL
TRBV28,ANSYIMNEQF
TRBV7-8,ASSFLAGHNEQF
TRBV6-1,TSKENPRAHPYEHY
TRBV4-1,SSSGLAGGERTYEQY
TRBV20-1,SAQDSGRDTDTQY
TRBV4-1,ASSRGEGWDTEAF
TRBV11-1,ASSPHGAIGIGEQS
TRBV4-1,ASNREARPSYEQY
TRBV30,AWRKRNEQF
TRBV28,ASSFGQRVETQN
TRBV11-2,ASSSLGEYPKETQY
TRBV11-2,ASSLDNRTHNEQF
TRBV12-3/TRBV12-4,ASSLRTGTNTGDLL
TRBV10-2,ASNTSGSIGELF
TRBV11-2,ANNLLILGTEAF
TRBV10-3,AISGGIGGGTDTRY
TRBV11-2,VSSLVKGNSPLH
TRBV6-1,VSSEAGLTVLNMYTQY
TRBV6-1,ASSGGSWLEQY
TRBV5-5,ASSSATRSTEAF
TRBV6-6,ASNLPGQGYEQC
TRBV7-9,ASSLAQARRTGELF
TRBV10-3,ATSEGGLAKNIQY
TRBV18,ASSPTHTEETQY
TRBV5-5,ASSHPHGLPTDTQF
TRBV11-2,AEGEGGPQEQF
TRBV10-1,ASRLGSTGELF
TRBV5-1,ASSLAATGYDEHY
TRBV29-1,SVVDRLMDQEIQY
TRBV5-1,TSSLVGRGSYNEQF
TRBV5-4,ASSLAGYTEAF
TRBV5-5,ASSFEGIYEQY
TRBV20-1,SDSGSLYEQY
TRBV6-2/TRBV6-3,VSSLAPYNEQY
TRBV11-2,AISTGTGRTYEQY
TRBV5-4,ASGFFDTDTQY
TRBV24-1,ATNGAGTYSYNEQF
TRBV29-1,SALTGVSSDTQY